A selection of T cell receptor beta chains follows, all from one sample in a study of Ad26.COV2.S vaccination and SARS-CoV-2 variants. Profiling relied on immunoSEQ multiplex PCR, and the TCRdb table lists in-frame clones only, not all of them. The data contain over 85,000 clones, less than 85% of them seen just once; the ten biggest clones take up 15% to 20%. This specimen was peripheral blood, taken after recovery from COVID-19. The receptors were sampled from a human donor who had recovered from COVID-19. Both conserved end residues are part of each CDR3.

length: 14; J: TRBJ1-2; V: TRBV10-3; CDR3: CAISVTGGIHGYTF
length: 14; J: TRBJ2-5; V: TRBV5-1; CDR3: CASSSSLTQETQYF
length: 15; J: TRBJ1-2; V: TRBV2; CDR3: CASNRGGRTGDSYTF
length: 13; J: TRBJ1-4; V: TRBV30; CDR3: CAWSVVANEKLFF
length: 14; J: TRBJ2-7; V: TRBV19; CDR3: CASSIAQGLYEQYF
length: 12; J: TRBJ2-7; V: TRBV29-1; CDR3: CSIRDRGYEQYF
length: 15; J: TRBJ1-5; V: TRBV7-2; CDR3: CASSLIQGEAQPQHF
length: 17; J: TRBJ2-5; V: TRBV5-6; CDR3: CASSFYMTGPYQETQYF
length: 14; J: TRBJ2-2; V: TRBV5-4; CDR3: CASRRDRYTGELFF
length: 13; J: TRBJ1-1; V: TRBV5-1; CDR3: CASSLGSTTEAFF
length: 14; J: TRBJ1-1; V: TRBV11-2; CDR3: CASSLTGRNTEAFF
length: 13; J: TRBJ2-1; V: TRBV5-1; CDR3: CASSLGPNNEQFF
length: 13; J: TRBJ2-3; V: TRBV24-1; CDR3: CATRTGGTDTQYF
length: 14; J: TRBJ2-2; V: TRBV28; CDR3: CASSLWLETGELFF
length: 16; J: TRBJ2-7; V: TRBV19; CDR3: CASSNPGTGYSYEQYF
length: 14; J: TRBJ1-4; V: TRBV6-5; CDR3: CASRLTGLDEKLFF
length: 13; J: TRBJ1-2; V: TRBV24-1; CDR3: CATSDPTLGGYTF
length: 15; J: TRBJ1-1; V: TRBV6-1; CDR3: CASSDFGGLLTEAFF
length: 13; J: TRBJ2-5; V: TRBV24-1; CDR3: CATSDGPQETQYF
length: 14; J: TRBJ1-3; V: TRBV2; CDR3: CASLRPLSGNTIYF
length: 15; J: TRBJ1-6; V: TRBV4-2; CDR3: CASSEGAVYNSPLHF
length: 17; J: TRBJ2-2; V: TRBV7-9; CDR3: CASSSAAGLSDTGELFF
length: 15; J: TRBJ2-2; V: TRBV2; CDR3: CASSLDLLNTGELFF
length: 15; J: TRBJ1-1; V: TRBV5-1; CDR3: CASSLGSYLNTEAFF
length: 15; J: TRBJ2-5; V: TRBV5-1; CDR3: CASSPRTGGGETQYF
length: 14; J: TRBJ2-5; V: TRBV20-1; CDR3: CSASQAGGPETQYF
length: 13; J: TRBJ2-7; V: TRBV5-1; CDR3: CASSRDRDYEQYF
length: 12; J: TRBJ1-1; V: TRBV2; CDR3: CASSEHREGAFF
length: 14; J: TRBJ2-5; V: TRBV6-5; CDR3: CASTPGGALETQYF
length: 15; J: TRBJ1-5; V: TRBV7-2; CDR3: CASSPGTAYNQPQHF